The T cell receptor (beta chain) described here comes from a study of shared clonotypes between healthy human individuals. Measured with immunoSEQ multiplex PCR; TCRdb has only the in-frame clones, and not every one. The sample yields about 2 million clones, about 95% seen once. The CDR3 is 14 amino acids. The V gene's germline CDR1 is GTSNPN and CDR2 SVGIG (reference sequence). Trimming removed 1 base at V and 3 bases at J, with 10 bases between. Terminally differentiated effector memory CD45RA+ cells were excluded from the naive CD8 cells, which were CD45RO-negative and positively selected for CCR7.

This chain uses TRBV30 with TRBJ1-5, with D tentatively TRBD1 (6 bases). The sequence derives from a man between 18 and 35 years old in good health. Sequenced sample: naive CD8+ T cells sorted from blood. CDR3 DNA sequence: TGTGCCTGGAGTGCAGACAGGTACAATCAGCCCCAGCATTTT. It specifies CAWSADRYNQPQHF.